This T cell receptor beta chain emerged from a study of CD8+ T cells in alopecia areata. Germline V gene data show CDR1 as SGHKS and CDR2 as YYEKEE (reference sequence). Trimming took 3 bases from V and 0 from J; bases not matched to a gene: 2. The CDR3 is made up of 16 amino acids. The study team obtained lesional scalp punch biopsies and peripheral blood from alopecia areata patients. This clone was seen a handful of times. cDNA serving as the sequencing template came from extracted, reverse transcribed RNA. Here immunoSEQ multiplex PCR was the method, and the copy in TCRdb shows in-frame clones only, minus some. The repertoire holds 10,000 or so clones, with 55% to 65% as singletons.

Material: skin, obtained at week 0. The clonotype comes from a human donor with alopecia areata. The chain employs TRBV5-5 and TRBJ2-2, with 10 bases identical to TRBD2. The CDR3 reads CASSSGTSANTGELFF. DNA for the CDR3: TGTGCCAGCAGCTCGGGGACTAGCGCGAACACCGGGGAGCTGTTTTTT.